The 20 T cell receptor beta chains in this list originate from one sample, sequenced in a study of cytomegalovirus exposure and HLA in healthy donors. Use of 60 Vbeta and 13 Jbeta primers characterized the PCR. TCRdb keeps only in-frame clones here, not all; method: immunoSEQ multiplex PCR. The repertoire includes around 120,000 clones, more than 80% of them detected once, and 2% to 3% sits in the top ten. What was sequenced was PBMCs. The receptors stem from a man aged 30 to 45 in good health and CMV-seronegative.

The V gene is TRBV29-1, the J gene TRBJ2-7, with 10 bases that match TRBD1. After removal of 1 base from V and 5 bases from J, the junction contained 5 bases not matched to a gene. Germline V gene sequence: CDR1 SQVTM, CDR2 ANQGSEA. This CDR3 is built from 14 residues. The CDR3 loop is CSVEVGQGVHEQYF. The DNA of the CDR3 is TGCAGCGTTGAAGTCGGACAGGGGGTCCACGAGCAGTACTTC.

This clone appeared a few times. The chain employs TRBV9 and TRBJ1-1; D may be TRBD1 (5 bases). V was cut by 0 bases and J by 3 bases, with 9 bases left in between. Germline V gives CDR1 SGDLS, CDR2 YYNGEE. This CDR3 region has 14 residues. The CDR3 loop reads CASSVGRVDTEAFF. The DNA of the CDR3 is TGTGCCAGCAGCGTAGGCAGGGTTGACACTGAAGCTTTCTTT.

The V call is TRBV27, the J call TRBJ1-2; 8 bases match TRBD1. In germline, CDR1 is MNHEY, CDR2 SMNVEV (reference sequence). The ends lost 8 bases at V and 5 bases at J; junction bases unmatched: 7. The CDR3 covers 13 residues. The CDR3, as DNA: TGTGCCAGCCGCCAGGGGGCGTGGTATGGCTACACCTTC. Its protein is CASRQGAWYGYTF.

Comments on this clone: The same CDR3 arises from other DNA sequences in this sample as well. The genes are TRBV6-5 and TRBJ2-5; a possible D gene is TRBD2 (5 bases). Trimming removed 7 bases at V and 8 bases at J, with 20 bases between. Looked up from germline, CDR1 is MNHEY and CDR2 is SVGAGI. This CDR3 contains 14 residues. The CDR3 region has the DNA TGTGCCAGCACCCCAGCGGCAGGTACGGAAACCCAGTACTTC. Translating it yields CASTPAAGTETQYF.

CDR3 nucleotides: TGTGCCAGTTCATGGGGAACGGGAACTGAAGCTTTCTTT. It yields the protein CASSWGTGTEAFF. This chain links TRBV19 with TRBJ1-1; no clear D gene. Deletions cut 8 bases from V and 5 bases from J, with 15 bases between. The CDR3 runs 13 residues. The V gene's germline CDR1 is LNHDA and CDR2 SQIVND (reference sequence).

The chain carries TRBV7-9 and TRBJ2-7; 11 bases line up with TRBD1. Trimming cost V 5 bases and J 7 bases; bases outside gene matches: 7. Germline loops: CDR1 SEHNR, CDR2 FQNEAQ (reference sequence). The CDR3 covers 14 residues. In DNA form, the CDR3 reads TGTGCCAGCAGCCCGGACAGGGGGCTCTGGGAGCAGTACTTC. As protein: CASSPDRGLWEQYF.

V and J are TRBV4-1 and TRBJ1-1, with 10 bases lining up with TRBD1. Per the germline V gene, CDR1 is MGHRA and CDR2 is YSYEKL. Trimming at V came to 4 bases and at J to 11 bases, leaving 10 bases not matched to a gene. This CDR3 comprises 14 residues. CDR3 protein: CASSPGTGVWRAFF. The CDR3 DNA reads TGCGCCAGCAGCCCTGGGACAGGGGTTTGGAGGGCTTTCTTT.

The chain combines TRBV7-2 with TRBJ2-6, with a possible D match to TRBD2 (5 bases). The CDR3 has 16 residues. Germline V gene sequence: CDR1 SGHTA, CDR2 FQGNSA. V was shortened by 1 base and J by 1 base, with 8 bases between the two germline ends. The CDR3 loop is CASSLDPGSGANVLTF. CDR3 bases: TGTGCCAGCAGCTTAGATCCGGGATCTGGGGCCAACGTCCTGACTTTC.

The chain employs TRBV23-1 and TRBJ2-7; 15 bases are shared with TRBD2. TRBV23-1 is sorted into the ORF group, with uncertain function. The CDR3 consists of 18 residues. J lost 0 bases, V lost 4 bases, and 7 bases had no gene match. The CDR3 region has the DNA TGCGCCAGCAGTCCCGCCGGACTAGCGGGAGGGACCTCCTACGAGCAGTACTTC. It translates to CASSPAGLAGGTSYEQYF.

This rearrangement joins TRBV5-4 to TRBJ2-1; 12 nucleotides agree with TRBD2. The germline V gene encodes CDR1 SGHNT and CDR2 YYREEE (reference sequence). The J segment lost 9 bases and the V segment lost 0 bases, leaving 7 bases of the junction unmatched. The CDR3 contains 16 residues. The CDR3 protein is CASSLARTSGRSEQFF. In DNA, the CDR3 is TGTGCCAGCAGCTTGGCCAGAACTAGCGGGAGGTCTGAGCAGTTCTTC.

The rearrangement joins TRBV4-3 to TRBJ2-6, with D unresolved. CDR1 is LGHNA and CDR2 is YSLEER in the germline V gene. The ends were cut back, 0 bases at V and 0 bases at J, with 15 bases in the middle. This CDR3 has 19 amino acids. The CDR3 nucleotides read TGCGCCAGCAGCCAAGAGGAGCTCAGAATCTTCTCTGGGGCCAACGTCCTGACTTTC. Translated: CASSQEELRIFSGANVLTF.

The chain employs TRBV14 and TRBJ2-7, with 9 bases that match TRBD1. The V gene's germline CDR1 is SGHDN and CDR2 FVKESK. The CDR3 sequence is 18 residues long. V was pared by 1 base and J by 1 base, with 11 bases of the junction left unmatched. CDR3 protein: CASSQGTTGGVLSYEQYF. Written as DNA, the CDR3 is TGTGCCAGCAGCCAAGGAACTACAGGGGGCGTATTGTCCTACGAGCAGTACTTC.

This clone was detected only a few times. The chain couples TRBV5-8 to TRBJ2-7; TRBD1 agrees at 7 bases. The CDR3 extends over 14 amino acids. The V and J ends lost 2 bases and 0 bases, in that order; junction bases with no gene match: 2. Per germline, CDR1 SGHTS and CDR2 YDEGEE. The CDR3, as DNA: TGTGCCAGCAGCTTCTCAGGGGGCTCCTACGAGCAGTACTTC. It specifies CASSFSGGSYEQYF. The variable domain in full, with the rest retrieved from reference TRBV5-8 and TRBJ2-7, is EAGVTQSPTHLIKTRGQQATLRCSPISGHTSVYWYQQALGLGLQFLLWYDEGEERNRGNFPPRFSGRQFPNYSSELNVNALELEDSALYLCASSFSGGSYEQYFGPGTRLTVT.

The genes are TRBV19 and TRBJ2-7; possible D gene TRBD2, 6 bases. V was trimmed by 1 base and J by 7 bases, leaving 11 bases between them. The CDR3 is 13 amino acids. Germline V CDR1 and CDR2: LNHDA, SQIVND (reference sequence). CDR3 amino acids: CASSIGSGVEQYF. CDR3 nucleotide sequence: TGTGCCAGTAGTATAGGGTCGGGGGTAGAGCAGTACTTC.

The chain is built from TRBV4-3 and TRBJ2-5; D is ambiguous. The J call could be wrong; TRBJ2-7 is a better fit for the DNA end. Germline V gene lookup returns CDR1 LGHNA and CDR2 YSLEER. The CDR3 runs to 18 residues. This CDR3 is CASSQVYFPEAATYEQYF. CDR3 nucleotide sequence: TGCGCCAGCAGCCAAGTCTACTTCCCAGAGGCAGCAACCTACGAGCAGTACTTC.

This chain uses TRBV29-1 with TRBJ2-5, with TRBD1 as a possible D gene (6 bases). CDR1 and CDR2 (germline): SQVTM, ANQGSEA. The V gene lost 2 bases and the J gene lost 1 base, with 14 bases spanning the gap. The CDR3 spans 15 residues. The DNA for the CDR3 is TGCAGCGTTGAAAGGGCAGGGGTCGTCCAAGAGACCCAGTACTTC. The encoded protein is CSVERAGVVQETQYF.

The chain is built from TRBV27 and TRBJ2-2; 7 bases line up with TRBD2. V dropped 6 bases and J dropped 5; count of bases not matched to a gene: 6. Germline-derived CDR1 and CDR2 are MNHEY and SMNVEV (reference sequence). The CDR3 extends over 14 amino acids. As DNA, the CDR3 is TGTGCCAGCAGGCCTAGGGGAGGGACCGGGGAGCTGTTTTTT. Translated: CASRPRGGTGELFF.

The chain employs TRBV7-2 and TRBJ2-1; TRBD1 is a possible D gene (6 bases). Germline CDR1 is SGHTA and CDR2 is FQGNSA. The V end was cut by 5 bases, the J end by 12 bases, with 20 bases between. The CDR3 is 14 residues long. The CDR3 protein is CASSPDLHRDVQFF. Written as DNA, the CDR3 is TGTGCCAGCAGCCCCGACCTACACAGGGACGTGCAGTTCTTC.

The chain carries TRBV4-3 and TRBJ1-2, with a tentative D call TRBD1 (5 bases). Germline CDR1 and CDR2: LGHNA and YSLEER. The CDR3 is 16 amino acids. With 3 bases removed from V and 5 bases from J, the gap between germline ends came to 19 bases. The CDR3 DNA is TGCGCCAGCAGCCAGTCTGGACACCAAGGAGGGTATGGCTACACCTTC. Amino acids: CASSQSGHQGGYGYTF.

The CDR3 region has the DNA TGTGCCAGTAGCCATCCGGGACTAGCGGGAGGGGTGGGCGAGCAGTACTTC. Protein: CASSHPGLAGGVGEQYF. J is TRBJ2-7 and V is TRBV19; 16 bases fit TRBD2. The V and J ends lost 6 bases and 6 bases, in that order; junction bases with no gene match: 11. Germline V CDR1 and CDR2: LNHDA, SQIVND (reference sequence). This CDR3 is 17 amino acids long.